This T cell receptor beta chain was sequenced for a study of blood T cells in healthy people across ages. The CDR3 totals 15 residues. J gave up 7 bases and V 5 bases, and 8 bases lay outside the gene matches. Germline loops: CDR1 MNHNY, CDR2 SVGAGI (reference sequence). Broader study findings: More naive CD4+ cells and higher diversity were found in long-lived than in aged donors.

Ranging in age from about 6 to 90, the donors were healthy Caucasian individuals from Russia. Then a second PCR, running roughly 6 to 11 cycles, was carried out with a sample-barcoded 5' primer and a J-beta primer mix. TCRdb recomputed calls from the 5' RACE reads with MiXCR, one row per CDR3 protein. Counted here are around 1,500,000 distinct CDR3 sequences, roughly 30% occurring once; the ten biggest clones make up roughly 8%. There are many counts of this clonotype. The antigen is not known. The clonotype comes from a woman aged 30 to 39 in good health. The rearrangement links TRBV6-6 to TRBJ2-2; 9 nucleotides align to TRBD1. Input material: blood. CDR3 in amino acids: CASSTPGTGFGELFF. In nucleotides, the CDR3 is TGTGCCAGCAGTACCCCCGGGACAGGGTTCGGGGAGCTGTTTTTT.